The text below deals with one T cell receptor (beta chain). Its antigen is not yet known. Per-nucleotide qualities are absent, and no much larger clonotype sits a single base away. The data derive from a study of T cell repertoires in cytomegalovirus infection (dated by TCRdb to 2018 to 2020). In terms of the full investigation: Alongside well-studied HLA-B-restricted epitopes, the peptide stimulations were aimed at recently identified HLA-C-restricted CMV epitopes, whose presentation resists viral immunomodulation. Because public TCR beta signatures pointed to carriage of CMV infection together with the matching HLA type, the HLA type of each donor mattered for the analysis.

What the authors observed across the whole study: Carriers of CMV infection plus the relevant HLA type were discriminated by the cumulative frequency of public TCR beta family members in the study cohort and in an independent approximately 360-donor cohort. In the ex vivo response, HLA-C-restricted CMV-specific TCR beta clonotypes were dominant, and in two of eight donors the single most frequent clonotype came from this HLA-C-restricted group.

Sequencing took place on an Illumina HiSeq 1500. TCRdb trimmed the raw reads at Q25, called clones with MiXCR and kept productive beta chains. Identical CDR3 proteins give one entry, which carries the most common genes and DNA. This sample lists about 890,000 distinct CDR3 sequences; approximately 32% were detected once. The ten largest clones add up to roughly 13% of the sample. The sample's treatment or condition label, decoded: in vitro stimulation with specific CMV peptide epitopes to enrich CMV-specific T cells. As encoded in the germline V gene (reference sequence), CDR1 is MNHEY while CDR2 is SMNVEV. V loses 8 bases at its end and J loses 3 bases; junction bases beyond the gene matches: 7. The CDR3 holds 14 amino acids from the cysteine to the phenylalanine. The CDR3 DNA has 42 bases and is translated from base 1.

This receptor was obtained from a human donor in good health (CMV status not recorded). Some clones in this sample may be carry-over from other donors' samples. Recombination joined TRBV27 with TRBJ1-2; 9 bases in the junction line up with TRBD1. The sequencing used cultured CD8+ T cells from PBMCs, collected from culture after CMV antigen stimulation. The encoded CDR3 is CASGTGSAYYGYTF. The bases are TGTGCCAGCGGGACAGGGTCGGCATACTATGGCTACACCTTC.